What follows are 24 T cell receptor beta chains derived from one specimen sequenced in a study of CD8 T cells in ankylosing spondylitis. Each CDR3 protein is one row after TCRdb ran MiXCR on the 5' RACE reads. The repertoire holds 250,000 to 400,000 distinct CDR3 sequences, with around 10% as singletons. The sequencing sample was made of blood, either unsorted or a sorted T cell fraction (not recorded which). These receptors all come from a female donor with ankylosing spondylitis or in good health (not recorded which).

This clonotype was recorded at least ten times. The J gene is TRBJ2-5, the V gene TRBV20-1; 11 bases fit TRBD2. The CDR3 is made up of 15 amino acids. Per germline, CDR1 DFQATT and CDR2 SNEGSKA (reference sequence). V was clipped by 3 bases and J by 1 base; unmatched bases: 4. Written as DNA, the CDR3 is TGCAGTGCTAGGGTGACTAGCGGGGCCCAAGAGACCCAGTACTTC. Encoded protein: CSARVTSGAQETQYF.

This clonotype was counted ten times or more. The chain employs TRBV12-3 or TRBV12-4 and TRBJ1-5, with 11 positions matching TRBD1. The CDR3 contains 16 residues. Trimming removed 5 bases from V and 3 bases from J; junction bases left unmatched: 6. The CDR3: CASSLSGQGANQPQHF. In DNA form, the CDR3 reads TGTGCCAGCAGTCTATCAGGACAGGGGGCCAATCAGCCCCAGCATTTT.

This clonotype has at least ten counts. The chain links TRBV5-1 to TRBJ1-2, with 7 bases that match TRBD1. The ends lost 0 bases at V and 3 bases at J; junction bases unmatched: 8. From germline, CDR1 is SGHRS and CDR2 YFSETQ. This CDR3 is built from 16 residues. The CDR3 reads CASSLEGGPSDYGYTF. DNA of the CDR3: TGCGCCAGCAGCTTGGAAGGGGGCCCTTCCGACTATGGCTACACCTTC.

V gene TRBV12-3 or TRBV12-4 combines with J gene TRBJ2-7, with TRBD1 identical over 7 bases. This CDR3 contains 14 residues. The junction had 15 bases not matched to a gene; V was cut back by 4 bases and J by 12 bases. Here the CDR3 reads CASSYPDRASRRYF. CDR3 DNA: TGTGCCAGCAGTTACCCCGACAGGGCTTCTAGGCGGTACTTC.

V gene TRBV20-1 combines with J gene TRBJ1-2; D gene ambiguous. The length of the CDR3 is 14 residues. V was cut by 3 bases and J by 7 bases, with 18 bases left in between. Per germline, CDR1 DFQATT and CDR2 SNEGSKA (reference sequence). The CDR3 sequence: CSAREGSLERGYTF. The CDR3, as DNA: TGCAGTGCTAGGGAGGGATCCCTTGAACGTGGCTACACCTTC.

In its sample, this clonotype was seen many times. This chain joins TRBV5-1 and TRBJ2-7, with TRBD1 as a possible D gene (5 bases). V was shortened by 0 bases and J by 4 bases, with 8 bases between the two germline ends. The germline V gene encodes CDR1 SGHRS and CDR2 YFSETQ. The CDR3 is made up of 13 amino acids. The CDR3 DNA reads TGCGCCAGCAGCTTGGCAGGGATTTACGAGCAGTACTTC. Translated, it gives CASSLAGIYEQYF.

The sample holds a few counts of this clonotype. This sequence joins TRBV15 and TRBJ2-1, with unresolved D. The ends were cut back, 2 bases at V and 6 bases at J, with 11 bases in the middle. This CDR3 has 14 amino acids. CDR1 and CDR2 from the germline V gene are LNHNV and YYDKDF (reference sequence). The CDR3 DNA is TGTGCCACCAGCAGACAGAAGCCTTTCAATGAGCAGTTCTTC. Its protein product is CATSRQKPFNEQFF.

In nucleotides, the CDR3 is TGTGCCAGTAGTATCAGGACAGGGACTCTCAATGAGCAGTTCTTC. It encodes CASSIRTGTLNEQFF. The rearrangement uses TRBV19 and TRBJ2-1; 8 nucleotides match TRBD1. Germline V gives CDR1 LNHDA, CDR2 SQIVND (reference sequence). This CDR3 region has 15 residues. V dropped 3 bases and J dropped 6; count of bases not matched to a gene: 7.

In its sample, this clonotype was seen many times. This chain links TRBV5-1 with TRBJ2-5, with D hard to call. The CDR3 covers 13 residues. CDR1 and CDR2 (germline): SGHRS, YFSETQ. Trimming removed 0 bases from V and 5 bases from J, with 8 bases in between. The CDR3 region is CASSLGRAETQYF. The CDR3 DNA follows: TGCGCCAGCAGCTTGGGCCGGGCCGAGACCCAGTACTTC.

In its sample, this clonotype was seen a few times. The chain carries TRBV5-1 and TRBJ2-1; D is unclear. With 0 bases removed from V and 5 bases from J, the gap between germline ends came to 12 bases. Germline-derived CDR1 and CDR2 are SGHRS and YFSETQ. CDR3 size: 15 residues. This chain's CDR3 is CASSLVGQSHNEQFF. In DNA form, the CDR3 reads TGCGCCAGCAGCTTGGTCGGGCAGAGCCACAATGAGCAGTTCTTC.

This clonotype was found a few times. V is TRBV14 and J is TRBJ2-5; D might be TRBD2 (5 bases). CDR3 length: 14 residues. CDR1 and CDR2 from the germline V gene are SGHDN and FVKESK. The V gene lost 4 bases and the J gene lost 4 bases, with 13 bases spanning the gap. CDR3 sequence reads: CASSLGGGAETQYF. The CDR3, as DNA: TGTGCCAGCAGCCTCGGAGGAGGCGCAGAGACCCAGTACTTC.

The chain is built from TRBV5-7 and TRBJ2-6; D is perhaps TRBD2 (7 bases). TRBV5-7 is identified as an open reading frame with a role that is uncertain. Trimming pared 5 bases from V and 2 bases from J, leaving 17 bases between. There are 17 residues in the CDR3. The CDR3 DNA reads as TGTGCCAGCAGTTTTACCACAGGGACTACTGGGGCCAACGTCCTGACTTTC. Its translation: CASSFTTGTTGANVLTF.

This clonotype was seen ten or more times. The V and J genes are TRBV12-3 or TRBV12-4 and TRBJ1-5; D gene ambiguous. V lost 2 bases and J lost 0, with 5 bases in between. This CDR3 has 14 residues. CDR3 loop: CASSLQFSNQPQHF. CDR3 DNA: TGTGCCAGCAGTTTACAGTTTAGCAATCAGCCCCAGCATTTT.

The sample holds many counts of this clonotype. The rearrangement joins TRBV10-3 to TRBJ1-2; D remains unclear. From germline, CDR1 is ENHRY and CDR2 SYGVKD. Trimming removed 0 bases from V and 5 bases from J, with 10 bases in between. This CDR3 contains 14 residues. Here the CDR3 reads CAISESGAVYGYTF. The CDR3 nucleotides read TGTGCCATCAGTGAGTCGGGAGCAGTTTATGGCTACACCTTC.

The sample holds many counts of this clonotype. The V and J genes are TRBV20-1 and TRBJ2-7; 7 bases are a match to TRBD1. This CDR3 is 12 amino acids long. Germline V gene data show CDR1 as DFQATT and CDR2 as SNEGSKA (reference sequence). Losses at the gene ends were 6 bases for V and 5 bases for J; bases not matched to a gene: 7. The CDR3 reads CSAYTQGDEQYF. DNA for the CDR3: TGCAGTGCCTACACGCAGGGGGACGAGCAGTACTTC.

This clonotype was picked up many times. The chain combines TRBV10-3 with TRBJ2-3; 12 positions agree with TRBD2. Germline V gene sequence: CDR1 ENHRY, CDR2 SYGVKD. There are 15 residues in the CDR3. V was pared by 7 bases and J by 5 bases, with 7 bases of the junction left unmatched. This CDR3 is CAITKGLAGQDTQYF. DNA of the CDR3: TGTGCCATCACAAAGGGACTAGCGGGCCAAGATACGCAGTATTTT.

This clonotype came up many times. The CDR3: CASSLLLYEQYF. CDR3 DNA sequence: TGTGCCAGCAGCTTGCTTCTGTACGAGCAGTACTTC. The chain joins TRBV5-5 to TRBJ2-7; unclear D gene. Germline CDR1 is SGHKS and CDR2 is YYEKEE (reference sequence). V shed 1 base and J shed 4 bases, with 6 bases lying between them. This CDR3 has 12 amino acids.

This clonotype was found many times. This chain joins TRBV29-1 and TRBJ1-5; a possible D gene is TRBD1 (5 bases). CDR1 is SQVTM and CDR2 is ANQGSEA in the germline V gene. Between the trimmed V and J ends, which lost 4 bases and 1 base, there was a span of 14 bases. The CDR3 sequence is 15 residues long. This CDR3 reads CSVGVQGGSNQPQHF. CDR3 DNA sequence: TGCAGCGTTGGGGTCCAGGGTGGGAGCAATCAGCCCCAGCATTTT.

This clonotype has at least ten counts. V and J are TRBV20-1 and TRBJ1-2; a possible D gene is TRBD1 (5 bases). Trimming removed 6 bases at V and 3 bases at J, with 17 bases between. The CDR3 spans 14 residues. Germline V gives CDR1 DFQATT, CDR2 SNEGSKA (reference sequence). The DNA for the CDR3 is TGCAGTGCCGCCAGTCCGACAGCCCACTATGGCTACACCTTC. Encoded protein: CSAASPTAHYGYTF.

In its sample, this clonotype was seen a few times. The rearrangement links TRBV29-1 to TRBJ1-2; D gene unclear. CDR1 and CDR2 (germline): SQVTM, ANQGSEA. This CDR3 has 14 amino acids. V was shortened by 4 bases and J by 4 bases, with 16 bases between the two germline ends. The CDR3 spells CSVVLLGSVYGYTF. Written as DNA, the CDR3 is TGCAGCGTTGTTCTTCTGGGATCGGTCTATGGCTACACCTTC.

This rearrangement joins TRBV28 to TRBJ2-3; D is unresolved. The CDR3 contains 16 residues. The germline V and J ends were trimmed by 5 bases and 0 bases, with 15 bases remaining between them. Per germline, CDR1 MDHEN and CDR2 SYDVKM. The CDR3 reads CASSPDIETSTDTQYF. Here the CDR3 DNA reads TGTGCCAGCAGTCCCGACATTGAAACTAGCACAGATACGCAGTATTTT.

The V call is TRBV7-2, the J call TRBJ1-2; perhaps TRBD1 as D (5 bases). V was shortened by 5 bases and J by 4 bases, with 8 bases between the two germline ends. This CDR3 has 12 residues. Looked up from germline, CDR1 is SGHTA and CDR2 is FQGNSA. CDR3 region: CASSRGGYGYTF. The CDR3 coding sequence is TGTGCCAGCAGCCGTGGGGGCTATGGCTACACCTTC. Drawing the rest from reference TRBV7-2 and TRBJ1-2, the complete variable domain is GAGVSQSPSNKVTEKGKDVELRCDPISGHTALYWYRQSLGQGLEFLIYFQGNSAPDKSGLPSDRFSAERTGGSVSTLTIQRTQQEDSAVYLCASSRGGYGYTFGSGTRLTVV.

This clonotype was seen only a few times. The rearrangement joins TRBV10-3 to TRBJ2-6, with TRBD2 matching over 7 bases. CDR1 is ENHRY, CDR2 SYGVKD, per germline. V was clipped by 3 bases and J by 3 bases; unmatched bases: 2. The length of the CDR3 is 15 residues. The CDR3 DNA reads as TGTGCCATCAGTGAACGGGGGGATGGGGCCAACGTCCTGACTTTC. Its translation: CAISERGDGANVLTF.

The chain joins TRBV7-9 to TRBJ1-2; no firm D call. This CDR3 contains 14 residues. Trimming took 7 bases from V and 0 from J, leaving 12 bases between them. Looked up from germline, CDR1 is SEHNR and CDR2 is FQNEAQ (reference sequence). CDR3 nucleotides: TGTGCCAGCACCAGAACCGCAGCTAACTATGGCTACACCTTC. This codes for CASTRTAANYGYTF.